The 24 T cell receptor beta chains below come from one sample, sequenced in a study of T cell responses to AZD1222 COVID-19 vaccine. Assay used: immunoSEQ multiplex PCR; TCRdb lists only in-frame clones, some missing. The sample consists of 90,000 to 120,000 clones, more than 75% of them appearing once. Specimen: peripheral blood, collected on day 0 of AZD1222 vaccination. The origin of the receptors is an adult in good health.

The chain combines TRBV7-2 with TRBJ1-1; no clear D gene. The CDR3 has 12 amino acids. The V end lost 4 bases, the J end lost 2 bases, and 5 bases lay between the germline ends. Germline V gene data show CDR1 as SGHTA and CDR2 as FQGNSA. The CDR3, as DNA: TGTGCCAGCAGCTCTTATAACACTGAAGCTTTCTTT. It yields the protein CASSSYNTEAFF.

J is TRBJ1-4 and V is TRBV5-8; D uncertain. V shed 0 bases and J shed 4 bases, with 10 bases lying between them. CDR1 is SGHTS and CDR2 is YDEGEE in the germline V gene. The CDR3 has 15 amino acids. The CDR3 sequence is CASSLVRAFNEKLFF. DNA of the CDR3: TGTGCCAGCAGCTTGGTTCGAGCCTTTAATGAAAAACTGTTTTTT.

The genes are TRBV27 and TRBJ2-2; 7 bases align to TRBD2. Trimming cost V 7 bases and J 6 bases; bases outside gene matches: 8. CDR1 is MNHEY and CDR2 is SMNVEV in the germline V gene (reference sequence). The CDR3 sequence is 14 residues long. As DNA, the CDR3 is TGTGCCAGCACCCGGTGGGGGGGGGCCGGGGAGCTGTTTTTT. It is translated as CASTRWGGAGELFF.

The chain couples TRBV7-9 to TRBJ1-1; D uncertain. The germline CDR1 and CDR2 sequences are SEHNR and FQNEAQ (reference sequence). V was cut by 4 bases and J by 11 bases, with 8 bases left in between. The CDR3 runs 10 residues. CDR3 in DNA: TGTGCCAGCAGCTCCCCCGGGGCTTTCTTT. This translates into CASSSPGAFF.

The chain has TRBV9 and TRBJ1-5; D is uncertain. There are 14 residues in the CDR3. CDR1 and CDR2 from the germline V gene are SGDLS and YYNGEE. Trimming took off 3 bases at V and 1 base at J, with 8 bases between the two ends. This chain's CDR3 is CASSAATSNQPQHF. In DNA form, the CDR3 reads TGTGCCAGCAGCGCCGCGACAAGCAATCAGCCCCAGCATTTT.

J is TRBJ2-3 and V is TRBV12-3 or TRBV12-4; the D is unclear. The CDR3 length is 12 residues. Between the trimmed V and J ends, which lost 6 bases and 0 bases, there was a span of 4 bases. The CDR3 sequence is CASRDSTDTQYF. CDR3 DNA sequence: TGTGCCAGCAGAGATAGCACAGATACGCAGTATTTT.

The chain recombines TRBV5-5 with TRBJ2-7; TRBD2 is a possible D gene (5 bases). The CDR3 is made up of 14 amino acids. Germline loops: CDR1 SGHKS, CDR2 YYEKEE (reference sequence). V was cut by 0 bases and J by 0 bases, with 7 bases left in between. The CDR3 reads CASSLEGGSYEQYF. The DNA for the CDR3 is TGTGCCAGCAGCTTGGAAGGAGGCTCCTACGAGCAGTACTTC. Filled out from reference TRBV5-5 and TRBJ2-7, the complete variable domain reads DAGVTQSPTHLIKTRGQQVTLRCSPISGHKSVSWYQQVLGQGPQFIFQYYEKEERGRGNFPDRFSARQFPNYSSELNVNALLLGDSALYLCASSLEGGSYEQYFGPGTRLTVT.

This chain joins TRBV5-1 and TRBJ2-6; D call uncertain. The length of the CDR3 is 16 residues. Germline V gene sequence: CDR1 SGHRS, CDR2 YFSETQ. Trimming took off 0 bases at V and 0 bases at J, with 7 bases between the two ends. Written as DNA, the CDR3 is TGCGCCAGCAGCTTGGGTCAGCCCTCTGGGGCCAACGTCCTGACTTTC. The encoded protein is CASSLGQPSGANVLTF.

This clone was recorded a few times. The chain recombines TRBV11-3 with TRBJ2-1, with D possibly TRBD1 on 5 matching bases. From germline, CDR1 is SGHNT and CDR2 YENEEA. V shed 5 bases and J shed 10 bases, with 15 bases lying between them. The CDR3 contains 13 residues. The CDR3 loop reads CASSLTRQFEQFF. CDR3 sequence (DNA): TGTGCCAGCAGCCTCACCCGACAGTTCGAGCAGTTCTTC.

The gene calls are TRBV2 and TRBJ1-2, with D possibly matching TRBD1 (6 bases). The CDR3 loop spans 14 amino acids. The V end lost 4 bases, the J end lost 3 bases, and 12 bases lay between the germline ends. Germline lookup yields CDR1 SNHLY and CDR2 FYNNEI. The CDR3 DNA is TGTGCCAGCAGTGGGCAACAGGGCCACTATGGCTACACCTTC. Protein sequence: CASSGQQGHYGYTF.

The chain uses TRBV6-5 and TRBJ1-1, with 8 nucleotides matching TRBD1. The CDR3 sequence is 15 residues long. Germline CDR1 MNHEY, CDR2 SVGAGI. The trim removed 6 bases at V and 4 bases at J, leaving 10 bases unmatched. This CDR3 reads CASRSTGGLSTEAFF. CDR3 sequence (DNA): TGTGCCAGCAGATCTACAGGGGGTCTGAGCACTGAAGCTTTCTTT.

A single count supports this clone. In nucleotides, the CDR3 is TGTGCCAGCAGCCAACAGCGTAAGGAGCAGTTCTTC. Translation gives CASSQQRKEQFF. The chain links TRBV14 to TRBJ2-1; D is undetermined. Germline V CDR1 and CDR2: SGHDN, FVKESK. V lost 2 bases, J lost 10 bases, and 9 bases lay in between. CDR3 size: 12 residues.

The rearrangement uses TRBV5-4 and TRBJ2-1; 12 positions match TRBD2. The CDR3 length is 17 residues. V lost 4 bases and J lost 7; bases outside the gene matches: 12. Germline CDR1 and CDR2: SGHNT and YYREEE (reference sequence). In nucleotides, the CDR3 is TGTGCCAGCAGCCCGGAAGCTAGCGGGGGGGCGAAAAATGAGCAGTTCTTC. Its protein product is CASSPEASGGAKNEQFF.

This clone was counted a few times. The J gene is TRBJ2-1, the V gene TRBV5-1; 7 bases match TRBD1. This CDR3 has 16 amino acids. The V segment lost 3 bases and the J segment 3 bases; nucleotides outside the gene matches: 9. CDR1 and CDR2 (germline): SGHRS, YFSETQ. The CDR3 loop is CASSSNTGQNYNEQFF. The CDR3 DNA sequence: TGCGCCAGCAGCTCAAACACGGGACAGAACTACAATGAGCAGTTCTTC.

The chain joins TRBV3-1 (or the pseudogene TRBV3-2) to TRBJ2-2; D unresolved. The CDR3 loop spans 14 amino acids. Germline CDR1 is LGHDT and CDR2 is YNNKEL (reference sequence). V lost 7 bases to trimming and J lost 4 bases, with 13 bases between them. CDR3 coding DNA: TGTGCCAGCAAAGTCTCGGAATTCACCGGGGAGCTGTTTTTT. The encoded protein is CASKVSEFTGELFF.

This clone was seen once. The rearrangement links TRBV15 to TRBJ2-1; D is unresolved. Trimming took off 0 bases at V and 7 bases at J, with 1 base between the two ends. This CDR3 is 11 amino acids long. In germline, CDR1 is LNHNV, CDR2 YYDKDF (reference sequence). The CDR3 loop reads CATSRENEQFF. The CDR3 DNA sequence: TGTGCCACCAGCAGAGAGAATGAGCAGTTCTTC.

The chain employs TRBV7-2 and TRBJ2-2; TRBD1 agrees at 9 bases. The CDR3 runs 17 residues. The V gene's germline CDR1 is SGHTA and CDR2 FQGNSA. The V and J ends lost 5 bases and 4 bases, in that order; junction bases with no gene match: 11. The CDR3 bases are TGTGCCAGCAGCCCAACCCGGGACAGGGTATTCACCGGGGAGCTGTTTTTT. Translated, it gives CASSPTRDRVFTGELFF.

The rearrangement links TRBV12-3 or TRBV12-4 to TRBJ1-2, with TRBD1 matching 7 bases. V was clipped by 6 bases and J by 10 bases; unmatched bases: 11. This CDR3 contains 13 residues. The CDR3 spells CASSQGQRTYYTF. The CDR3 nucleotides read TGTGCCAGCAGCCAGGGACAGAGAACCTACTACACCTTC.

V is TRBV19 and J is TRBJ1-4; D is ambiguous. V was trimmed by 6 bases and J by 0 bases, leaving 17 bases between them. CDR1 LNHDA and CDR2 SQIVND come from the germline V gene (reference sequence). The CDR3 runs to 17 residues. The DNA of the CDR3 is TGTGCCAGTAGCCGGCAGGCAGCGGGTGCAACTAATGAAAAACTGTTTTTT. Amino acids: CASSRQAAGATNEKLFF.

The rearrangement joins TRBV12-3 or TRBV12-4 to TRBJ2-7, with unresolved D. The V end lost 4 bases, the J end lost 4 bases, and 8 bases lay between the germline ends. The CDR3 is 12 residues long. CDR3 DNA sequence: TGTGCCAGCAGTTCCCAGGAGTACGAGCAGTACTTC. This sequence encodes CASSSQEYEQYF.

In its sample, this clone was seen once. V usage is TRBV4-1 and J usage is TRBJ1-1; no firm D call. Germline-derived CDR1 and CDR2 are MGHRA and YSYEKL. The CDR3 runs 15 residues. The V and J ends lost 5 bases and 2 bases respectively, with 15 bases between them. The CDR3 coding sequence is TGCGCCAGCAGCGCCGGCGCCAATCTCAACACTGAAGCTTTCTTT. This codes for CASSAGANLNTEAFF.

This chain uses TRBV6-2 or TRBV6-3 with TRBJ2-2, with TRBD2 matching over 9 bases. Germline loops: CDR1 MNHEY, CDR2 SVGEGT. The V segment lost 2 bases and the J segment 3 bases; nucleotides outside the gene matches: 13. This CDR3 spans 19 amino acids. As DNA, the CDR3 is TGTGCCAGCAGTTACGAGGAGCGGAGAGCGGGGGGATACACCGGGGAGCTGTTTTTT. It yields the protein CASSYEERRAGGYTGELFF.

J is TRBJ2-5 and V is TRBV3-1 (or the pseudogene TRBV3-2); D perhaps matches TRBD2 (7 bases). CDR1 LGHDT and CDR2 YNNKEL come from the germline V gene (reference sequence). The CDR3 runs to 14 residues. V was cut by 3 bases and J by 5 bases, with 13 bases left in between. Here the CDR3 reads CASSHAGATETQYF. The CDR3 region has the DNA TGTGCCAGCAGCCACGCGGGGGCCACGGAGACCCAGTACTTC.

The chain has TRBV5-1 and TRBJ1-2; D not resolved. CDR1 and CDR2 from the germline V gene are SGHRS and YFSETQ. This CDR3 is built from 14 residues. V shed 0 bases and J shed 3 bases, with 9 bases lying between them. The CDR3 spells CASSLGGGDYGYTF. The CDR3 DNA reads TGCGCCAGCAGCTTGGGGGGTGGAGACTATGGCTACACCTTC.